These T cell receptor beta chains were read from a single sample in a study of T-cell reconstitution after alpha-beta-depleted transplantation in children. TCRdb analysed the PCR reads with MiXCR anew, one entry per CDR3 protein. The sample lists 750,000 to 950,000 distinct CDR3 sequences; roughly 16% were seen once. This sample comprised PBMCs, mostly from graft donor cells, obtained 360 days after TCRalphabeta/CD19-depleted stem cell transplant. The source is a male patient younger than 18 who had a stem cell transplant for acute lymphoblastic leukemia, so the T cells may come from the graft donor. The CDR3 runs from the conserved cysteine through the conserved F or W. The D gene is left open where the match is weak. The size field is filled for only some rows; it gives once, few, many or a size class.

j_gene	v_gene	d_gene	abundance	CDR3nt	CDR3aa
TRBJ2-7	TRBV20-1	-	-	TGCAGTGCTAGAGATTCCTACACCGCTAAGAACTACGAGCAGTACTTC	CSARDSYTAKNYEQYF
TRBJ2-2	TRBV5-5	TRBD2	many	TGTGCCAGCAGCCCCGGAGCGGGAGGGGTTACCGGGGAGCTGTTTTTT	CASSPGAGGVTGELFF
TRBJ2-3	TRBV18	-	-	TGTGCCAGCTCAAAAGGGACGGCCACAGATACGCAGTATTTT	CASSKGTATDTQYF
TRBJ1-1	TRBV4-1	TRBD1	few	TGCGCCAGCAGCCAAGGTCATGGGACAGGGTACACTGAAGCTTTCTTT	CASSQGHGTGYTEAFF
TRBJ2-7	TRBV6-1	TRBD1	-	TGTGCCAGCAGAGGACAGGGTGGCAACGAGCAGTACTTC	CASRGQGGNEQYF
TRBJ2-4	TRBV4-1	TRBD1	few	TGCGCCAGCAGCCAAGAAATGGACAGGGCGTTTGAAAACATTCAGTACTTC	CASSQEMDRAFENIQYF
TRBJ2-7	TRBV10-3	-	-	TGTGCCATCAGTGGGGCCTCCCTTTCCTACGAGCAGTACTTC	CAISGASLSYEQYF
TRBJ2-1	TRBV10-3	-	-	TGTGCCATCAGGAATGGGCAGGGAAAATACGAGCAGTTCTTC	CAIRNGQGKYEQFF
TRBJ2-5	TRBV7-2	TRBD2	few	TGTGCCAGCAGCGCCCGACTAGCGAGGCGGGAGACCCAGTACTTC	CASSARLARRETQYF
TRBJ2-7	TRBV4-1	TRBD2	-	TGCGCCAGCAGCCAAGATAGCGGGACCCTCTCCTACGAGCAGTACTTC	CASSQDSGTLSYEQYF
TRBJ2-3	TRBV6-1	TRBD2	-	TGTGCCAGCAGCCCTTCCGGGACTAGCGGGAGAGCGGGTACGCAGTATTTT	CASSPSGTSGRAGTQYF
TRBJ2-7	TRBV27	-	few	TGTGCCAGCAGTTTATCGTTTGACAGGTTCTACGAGCAGTACTTC	CASSLSFDRFYEQYF
TRBJ1-4	TRBV20-1	-	few	TGCAGTGCTAGAGGGGACCGTAGTTCGGGTGAAAAACTGTTTTTT	CSARGDRSSGEKLFF
TRBJ2-7	TRBV7-9	-	-	TGTGCCAGCAGCTGGGAAATTACTTCCTACGAGCAGTACTTC	CASSWEITSYEQYF
TRBJ2-5	TRBV11-1	TRBD2	-	TGTGCCAGCAGCTTAGGACATTGGCACGGAGCGGGAGGGGATTCACAAGAGACCCAGTACTTC	CASSLGHWHGAGGDSQETQYF
TRBJ2-7	TRBV18	TRBD1	-	TGTGCCAGCTCACCACCCGGGACAGGGCTCTCCTACGAGCAGTACTTC	CASSPPGTGLSYEQYF
TRBJ1-1	TRBV7-9	TRBD1	many	TGTGCCAGCAGCTTGTACAGGGGTGCTGAAGCTTTCTTT	CASSLYRGAEAFF
TRBJ2-7	TRBV29-1	TRBD1	few	TGCAGCGTTGAAAGCTGGACAGGGGGCAACGAGCAGTACTTC	CSVESWTGGNEQYF
TRBJ1-2	TRBV29-1	-	many	TGCAGCGTTGAAGGGGGCAGCTATGGCTACACCTTC	CSVEGGSYGYTF
TRBJ2-1	TRBV7-3	TRBD2	-	TGTGCCAGCAGCCAGGGCCCTAGCGGGAAGGGGCAGTTCTTC	CASSQGPSGKGQFF
TRBJ2-1	TRBV27	TRBD2	-	TGTGCCAGCAGTTTATCGGAACTAGCGGTACCGAGAAATGAGCAGTTCTTC	CASSLSELAVPRNEQFF
TRBJ1-5	TRBV12-3/TRBV12-4	TRBD1	-	TGTGCCAGCACCAAGGGGCTTGGACAGGTACTAAATCAGCCCCAGCATTTT	CASTKGLGQVLNQPQHF
TRBJ2-1	TRBV27	TRBD2	few	TGTGCCAGCAGTTGGAGCGGGAGGAGTAATGAGCAGTTCTTC	CASSWSGRSNEQFF
TRBJ2-3	TRBV6-1	-	few	TGTGCCAGCAGTGCGGAACAGCCTACGGATACGCAGTATTTT	CASSAEQPTDTQYF
TRBJ2-1	TRBV24-1	TRBD2	-	TGTGCCGCCAGTGATTTGCACGCTAGCGGGAGACGCTCGGGGCTCTCCTACAATGAGCAGTTCTTC	CAASDLHASGRRSGLSYNEQFF
TRBJ1-1	TRBV6-6	-	few	TGTGCCAGCAGGGATATGGAGAACACTGAAGCTTTCTTT	CASRDMENTEAFF
TRBJ2-3	TRBV20-1	-	many	TGCAGTGCCGACCCACAAGGCACAGATACGCAGTATTTT	CSADPQGTDTQYF
TRBJ1-4	TRBV15	-	-	TGTGCCACCAGCAGATCGGGTATAACTAATGAAAAACTGTTTTTT	CATSRSGITNEKLFF
TRBJ2-7	TRBV5-1	TRBD1	few	TGCGCCAGCAGCTTGGCCTACTCCGGGACAGGGGGCGCGCAGTACTTC	CASSLAYSGTGGAQYF
TRBJ2-7	TRBV27	TRBD1	few	TGTGCCAGCAGTTTTCATGGACAGGGGGGCAACTACGAGCAGTACTTC	CASSFHGQGGNYEQYF
TRBJ2-1	TRBV6-1	-	few	TGTGCCAGCAGTGAAATAAGAGCCTACGGATTGAGCTCCTACAATGAGCAGTTCTTC	CASSEIRAYGLSSYNEQFF
TRBJ1-3	TRBV7-2	-	many	TGTGCCAGCAGCTTAGGGAACCTCAACTACGGCAACACCATATATTTT	CASSLGNLNYGNTIYF
TRBJ2-1	TRBV5-1	TRBD1	few	TGCGCCAGCAGCTTGGCGAGGGGACAGTGGTCCTACAATGAGCAGTTCTTC	CASSLARGQWSYNEQFF
TRBJ2-7	TRBV12-3/TRBV12-4	-	few	TGTGCCAGCAGTTTCATCAGGTTCGGGGAGCAGTACTTC	CASSFIRFGEQYF
TRBJ2-4	TRBV5-1	-	-	TGCGCCAGCAGCCGGGGACAATCGGCTGTGGCCAAAAACATTCAGTACTTC	CASSRGQSAVAKNIQYF
TRBJ2-5	TRBV4-2	TRBD1	few	TGTGCCAGCAGCCACCCCGGACAGGGTTTGGAGACCCAGTACTTC	CASSHPGQGLETQYF
TRBJ1-1	TRBV6-5	TRBD1	-	TGTGCCAGCAGTTACCGTAGGGGACAGGGAAACACTGAAGCTTTCTTT	CASSYRRGQGNTEAFF
TRBJ2-5	TRBV2	TRBD2	few	TGTGCCAGCAGTGAAGCTATAGCGGGAGGCCTAACTCAAGAGACCCAGTACTTC	CASSEAIAGGLTQETQYF
TRBJ2-2	TRBV11-2	TRBD2	-	TGTGCCAGCAGGACCAGGGCGGGAGGGATTATTAACACCGGGGAGCTGTTTTTT	CASRTRAGGIINTGELFF
TRBJ2-7	TRBV29-1	TRBD2	-	TGCAGCGTTGAAGGGTCCTGGGGGGGTCCTACCTACGAGCAGTACTTC	CSVEGSWGGPTYEQYF
TRBJ2-7	TRBV12-3/TRBV12-4	TRBD1	few	TGTGCCAGCAGACCCCGGGACAGGGCCTACGAGCAGTACTTC	CASRPRDRAYEQYF
TRBJ2-1	TRBV12-3/TRBV12-4	TRBD1	-	TGTGCCAGCAGCACCCGCGGAAGGACAGGGACCTACAATGAGCAGTTCTTC	CASSTRGRTGTYNEQFF
TRBJ2-7	TRBV6-5	TRBD2	many	TGTGCCAGCAGTTACGCGCTAGCGGGAGCGGGAGAGCAGTACTTC	CASSYALAGAGEQYF
TRBJ2-7	TRBV20-1	-	-	TGCAGTGCCCCCGCGGGGCTCGAGCAGTACTTC	CSAPAGLEQYF
TRBJ2-3	TRBV5-5	TRBD2	-	TGTGCCAGCAGCTGGAGCGGGACTAGCGAACCAGATACGCAGTATTTT	CASSWSGTSEPDTQYF
TRBJ1-1	TRBV24-1	-	-	TGTGCCACTGCTCGGGGGGGAGCGACTGAAGCTTTCTTT	CATARGGATEAFF
TRBJ1-1	TRBV7-9	-	many	TGTGCCAGCAGCACCTACAGGGAGAACACTGAAGCTTTCTTT	CASSTYRENTEAFF